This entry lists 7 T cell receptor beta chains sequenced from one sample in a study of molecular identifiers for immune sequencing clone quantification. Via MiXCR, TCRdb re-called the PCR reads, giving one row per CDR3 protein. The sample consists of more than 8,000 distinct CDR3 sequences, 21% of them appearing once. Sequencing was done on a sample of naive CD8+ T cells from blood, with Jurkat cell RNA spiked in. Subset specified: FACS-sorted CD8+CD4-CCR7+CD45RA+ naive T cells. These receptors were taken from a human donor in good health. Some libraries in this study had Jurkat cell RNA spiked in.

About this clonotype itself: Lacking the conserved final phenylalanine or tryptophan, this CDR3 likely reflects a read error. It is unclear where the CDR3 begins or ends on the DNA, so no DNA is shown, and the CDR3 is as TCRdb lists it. The CDR3 reads CASSLAQGTGANVPTS. The rearrangement uses TRBV12-3 or TRBV12-4 and TRBJ2-6. The CDR3 is 16 amino acids in total, end residues counted.

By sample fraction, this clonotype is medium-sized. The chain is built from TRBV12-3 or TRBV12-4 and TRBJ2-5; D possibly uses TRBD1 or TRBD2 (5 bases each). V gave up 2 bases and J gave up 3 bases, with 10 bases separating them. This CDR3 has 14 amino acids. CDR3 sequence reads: CASSLTRGEETQYF. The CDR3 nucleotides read TGTGCCAGCAGTTTAACCCGAGGGGAAGAGACCCAGTACTTC.

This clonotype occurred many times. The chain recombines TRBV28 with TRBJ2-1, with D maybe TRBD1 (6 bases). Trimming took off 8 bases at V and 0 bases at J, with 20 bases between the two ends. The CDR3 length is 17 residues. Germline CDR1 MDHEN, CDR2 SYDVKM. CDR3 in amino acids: CASFGGGGSYSYNEQFF. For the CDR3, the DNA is TGTGCCAGCTTTGGGGGCGGTGGGAGTTACTCCTACAATGAGCAGTTCTTC. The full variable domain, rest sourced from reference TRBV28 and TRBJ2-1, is DVKVTQSSRYLVKRTGEKVFLECVQDMDHENMFWYRQDPGLGLRLIYFSYDVKMKEKGDIPEGYSVSREKKERFSLILESASTNQTSMYLCASFGGGGSYSYNEQFFGPGTRLTVL.

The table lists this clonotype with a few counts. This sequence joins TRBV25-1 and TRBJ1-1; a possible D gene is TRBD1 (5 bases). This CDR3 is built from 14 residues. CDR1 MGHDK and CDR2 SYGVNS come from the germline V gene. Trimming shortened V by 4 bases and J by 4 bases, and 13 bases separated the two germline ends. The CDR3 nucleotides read TGTGCCAGCAGTGTTGGGGGAGCGGGCACTGAAGCTTTCTTT. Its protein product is CASSVGGAGTEAFF.

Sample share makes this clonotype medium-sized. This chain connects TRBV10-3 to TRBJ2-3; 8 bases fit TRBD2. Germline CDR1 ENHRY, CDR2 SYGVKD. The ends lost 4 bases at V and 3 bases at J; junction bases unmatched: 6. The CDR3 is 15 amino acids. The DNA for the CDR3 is TGTGCCATCAGTGTGTCGGGGGGGCCGACAGATACGCAGTATTTT. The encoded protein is CAISVSGGPTDTQYF.

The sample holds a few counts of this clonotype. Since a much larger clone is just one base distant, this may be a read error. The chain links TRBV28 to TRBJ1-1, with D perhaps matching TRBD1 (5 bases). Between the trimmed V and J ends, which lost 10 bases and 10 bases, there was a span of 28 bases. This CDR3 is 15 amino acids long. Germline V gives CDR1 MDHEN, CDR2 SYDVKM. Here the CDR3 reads CATTPRGSLVLSAFF. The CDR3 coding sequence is TGTGCCACCACTCCACGGGGGTCTCTTGTATTGTCAGCTTTCTTT.

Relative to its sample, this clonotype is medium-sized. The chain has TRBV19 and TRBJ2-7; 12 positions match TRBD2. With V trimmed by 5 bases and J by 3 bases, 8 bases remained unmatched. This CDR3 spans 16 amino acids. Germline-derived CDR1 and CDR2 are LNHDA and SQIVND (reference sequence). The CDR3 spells CASSSRTSGEHYEQYF. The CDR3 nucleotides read TGTGCCAGTAGTTCACGGACTAGCGGGGAGCACTACGAGCAGTACTTC.